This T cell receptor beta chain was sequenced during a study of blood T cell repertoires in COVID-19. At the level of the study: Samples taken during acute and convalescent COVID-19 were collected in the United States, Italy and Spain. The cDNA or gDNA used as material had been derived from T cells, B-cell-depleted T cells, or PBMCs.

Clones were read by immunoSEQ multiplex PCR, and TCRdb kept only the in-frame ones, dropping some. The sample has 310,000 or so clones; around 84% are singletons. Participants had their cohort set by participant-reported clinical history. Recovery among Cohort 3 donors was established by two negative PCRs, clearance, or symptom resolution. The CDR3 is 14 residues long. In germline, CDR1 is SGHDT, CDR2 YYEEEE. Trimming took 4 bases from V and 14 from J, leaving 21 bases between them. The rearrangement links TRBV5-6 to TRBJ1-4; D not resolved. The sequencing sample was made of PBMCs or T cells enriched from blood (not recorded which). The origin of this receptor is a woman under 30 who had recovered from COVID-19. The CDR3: CASSRRILGGDLFF. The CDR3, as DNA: TGTGCCAGCAGCCGAAGGATTTTAGGAGGCGACCTGTTTTTT.